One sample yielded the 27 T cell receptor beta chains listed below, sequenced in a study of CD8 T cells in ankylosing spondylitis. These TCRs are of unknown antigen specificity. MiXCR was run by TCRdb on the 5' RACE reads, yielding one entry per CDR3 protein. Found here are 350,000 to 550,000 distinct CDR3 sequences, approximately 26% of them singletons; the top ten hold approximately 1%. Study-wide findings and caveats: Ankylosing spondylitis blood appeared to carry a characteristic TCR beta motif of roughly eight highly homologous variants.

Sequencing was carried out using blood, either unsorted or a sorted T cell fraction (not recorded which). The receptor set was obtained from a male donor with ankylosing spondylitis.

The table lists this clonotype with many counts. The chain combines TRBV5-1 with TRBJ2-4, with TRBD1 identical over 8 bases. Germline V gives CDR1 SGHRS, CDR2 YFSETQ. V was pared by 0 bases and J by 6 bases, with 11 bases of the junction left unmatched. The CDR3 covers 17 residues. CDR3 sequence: CASSLADGQGQGNIQYF. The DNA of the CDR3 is TGCGCCAGCAGCTTGGCCGACGGACAGGGACAAGGAAACATTCAGTACTTC. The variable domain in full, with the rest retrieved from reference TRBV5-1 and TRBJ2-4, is KAGVTQTPRYLIKTRGQQVTLSCSPISGHRSVSWYQQTPGQGLQFLFEYFSETQRNKGNFPGRFSGRQFSNSRSEMNVSTLELGDSALYLCASSLADGQGQGNIQYFGAGTRLSVL.

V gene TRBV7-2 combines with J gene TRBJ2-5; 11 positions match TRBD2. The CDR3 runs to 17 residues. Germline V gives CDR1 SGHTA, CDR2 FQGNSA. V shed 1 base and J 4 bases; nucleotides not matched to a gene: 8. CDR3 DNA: TGTGCCAGCAGCTTAGTACTTACTAGCGGGAGTCGAGAGACCCAGTACTTC. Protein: CASSLVLTSGSRETQYF.

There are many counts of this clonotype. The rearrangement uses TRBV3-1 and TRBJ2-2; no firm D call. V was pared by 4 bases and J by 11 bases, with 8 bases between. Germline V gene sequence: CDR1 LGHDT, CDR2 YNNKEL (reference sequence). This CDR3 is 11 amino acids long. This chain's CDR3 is CASSPREELFF. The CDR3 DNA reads TGTGCCAGCAGCCCCCGTGAAGAGCTGTTTTTT.

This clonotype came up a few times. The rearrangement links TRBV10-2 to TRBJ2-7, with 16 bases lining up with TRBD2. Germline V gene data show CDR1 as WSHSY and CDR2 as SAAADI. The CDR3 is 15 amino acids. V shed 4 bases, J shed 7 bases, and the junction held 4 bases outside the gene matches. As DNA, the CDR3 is TGCGCCAGCAGTGTGGGACTAGCGGGAGGGGGAGAGCAGTACTTC. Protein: CASSVGLAGGGEQYF.

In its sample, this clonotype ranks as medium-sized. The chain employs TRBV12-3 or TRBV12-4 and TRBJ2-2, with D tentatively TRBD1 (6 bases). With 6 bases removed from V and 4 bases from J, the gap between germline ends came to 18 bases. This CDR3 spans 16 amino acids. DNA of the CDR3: TGTGCCAGCAGCCGACAGGCACCCCGGGGCACCGGGGAGCTGTTTTTT. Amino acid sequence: CASSRQAPRGTGELFF.

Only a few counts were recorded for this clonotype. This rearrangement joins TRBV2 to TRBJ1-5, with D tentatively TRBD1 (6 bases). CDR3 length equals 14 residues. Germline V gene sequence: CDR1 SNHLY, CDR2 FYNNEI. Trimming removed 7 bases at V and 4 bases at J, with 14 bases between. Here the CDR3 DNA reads TGTGCCAGCACCTCGGGACAACGGAATCAGCCCCAGCATTTT. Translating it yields CASTSGQRNQPQHF.

The CDR3 is CSAKRSGTDTQYF. For the CDR3, the DNA is TGCAGTGCTAAGAGATCGGGAACAGATACGCAGTATTTT. The chain employs TRBV20-1 and TRBJ2-3; D may be TRBD2 (5 bases). V lost 4 bases to trimming and J lost 3 bases, with 11 bases between them. Germline V gene lookup returns CDR1 DFQATT and CDR2 SNEGSKA (reference sequence). The CDR3 extends over 13 amino acids.

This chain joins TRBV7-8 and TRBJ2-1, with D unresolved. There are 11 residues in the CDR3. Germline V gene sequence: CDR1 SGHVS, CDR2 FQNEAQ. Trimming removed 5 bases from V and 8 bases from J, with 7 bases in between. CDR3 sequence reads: CASSTVDEQFF. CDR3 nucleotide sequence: TGTGCCAGCAGCACAGTGGATGAGCAGTTCTTC.

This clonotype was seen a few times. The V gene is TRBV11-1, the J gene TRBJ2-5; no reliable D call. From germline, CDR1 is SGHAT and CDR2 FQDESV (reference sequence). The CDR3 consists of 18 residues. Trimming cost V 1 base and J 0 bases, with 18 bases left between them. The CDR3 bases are TGTGCCAGCAGCTTAGGCCCGGACGAGGACCCGTACCAAGAGACCCAGTACTTC. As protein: CASSLGPDEDPYQETQYF.

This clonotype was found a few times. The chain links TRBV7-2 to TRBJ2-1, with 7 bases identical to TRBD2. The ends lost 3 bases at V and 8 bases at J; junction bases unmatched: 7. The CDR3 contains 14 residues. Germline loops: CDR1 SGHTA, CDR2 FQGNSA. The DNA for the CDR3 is TGTGCCAGCAGCTTTTCTAGCGGAGGGGATGAGCAGTTCTTC. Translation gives CASSFSSGGDEQFF.

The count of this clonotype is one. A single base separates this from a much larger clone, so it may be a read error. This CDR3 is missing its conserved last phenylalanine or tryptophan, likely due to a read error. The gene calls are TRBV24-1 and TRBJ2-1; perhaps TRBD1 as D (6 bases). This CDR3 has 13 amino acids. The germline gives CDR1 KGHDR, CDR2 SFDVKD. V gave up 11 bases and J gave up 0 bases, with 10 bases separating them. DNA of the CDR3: TGTGCCATCGGACAGAGCTCCTACAATGAGCAGTTCTAC. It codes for CAIGQSSYNEQFY.

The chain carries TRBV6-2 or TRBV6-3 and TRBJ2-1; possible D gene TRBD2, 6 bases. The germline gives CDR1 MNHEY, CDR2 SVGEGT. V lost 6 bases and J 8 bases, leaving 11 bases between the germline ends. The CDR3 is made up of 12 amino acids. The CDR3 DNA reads TGTGCCAGCAGCCAGGGAGGACATGAGCAGTTCTTC. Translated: CASSQGGHEQFF.

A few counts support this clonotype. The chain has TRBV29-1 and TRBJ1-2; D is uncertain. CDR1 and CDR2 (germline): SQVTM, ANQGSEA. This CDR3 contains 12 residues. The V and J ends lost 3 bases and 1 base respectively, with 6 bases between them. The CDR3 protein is CSVDRLNYGYTF. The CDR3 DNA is TGCAGCGTTGATCGACTTAACTATGGCTACACCTTC.

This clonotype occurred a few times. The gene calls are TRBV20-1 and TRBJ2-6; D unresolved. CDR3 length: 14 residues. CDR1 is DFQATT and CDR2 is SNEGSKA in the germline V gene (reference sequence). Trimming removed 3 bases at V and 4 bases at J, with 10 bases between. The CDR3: CSARVGLGANVLTF. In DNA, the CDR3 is TGCAGTGCTAGGGTGGGTCTGGGGGCCAACGTCCTGACTTTC.

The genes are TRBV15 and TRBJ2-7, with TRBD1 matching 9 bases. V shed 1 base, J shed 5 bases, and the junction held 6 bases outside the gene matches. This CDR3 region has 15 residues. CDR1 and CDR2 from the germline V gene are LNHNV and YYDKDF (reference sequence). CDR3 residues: CATSRGRTGAHEQYV. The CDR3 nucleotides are TGTGCCACCAGCAGAGGAAGGACAGGGGCCCACGAGCAGTACGTC.

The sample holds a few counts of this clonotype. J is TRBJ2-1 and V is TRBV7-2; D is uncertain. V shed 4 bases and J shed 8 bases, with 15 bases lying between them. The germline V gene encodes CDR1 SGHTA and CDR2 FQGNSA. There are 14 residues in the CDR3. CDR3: CASSSRASSYEQFF. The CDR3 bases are TGTGCCAGCAGCTCCCGGGCCTCTTCTTATGAGCAGTTCTTC. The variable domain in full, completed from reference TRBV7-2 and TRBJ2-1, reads GAGVSQSPSNKVTEKGKDVELRCDPISGHTALYWYRQSLGQGLEFLIYFQGNSAPDKSGLPSDRFSAERTGGSVSTLTIQRTQQEDSAVYLCASSSRASSYEQFFGPGTRLTVL.

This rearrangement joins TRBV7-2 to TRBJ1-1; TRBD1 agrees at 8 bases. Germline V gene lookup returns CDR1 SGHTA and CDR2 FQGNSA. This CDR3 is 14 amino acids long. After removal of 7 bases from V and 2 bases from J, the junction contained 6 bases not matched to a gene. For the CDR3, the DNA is TGTGCCAGCAAGCTAGGACAGGGAAACACTGAAGCTTTCTTT. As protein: CASKLGQGNTEAFF.

CDR3 sequence reads: CASSTGTSGRAGELFF. Written as DNA, the CDR3 is TGTGCCAGCAGCACCGGGACTAGCGGGAGAGCCGGGGAGCTGTTTTTT. This chain joins TRBV7-9 and TRBJ2-2, with 14 positions matching TRBD2. CDR3 length: 16 residues. The germline gives CDR1 SEHNR, CDR2 FQNEAQ (reference sequence). V shed 5 bases and J 6 bases; nucleotides not matched to a gene: 5.

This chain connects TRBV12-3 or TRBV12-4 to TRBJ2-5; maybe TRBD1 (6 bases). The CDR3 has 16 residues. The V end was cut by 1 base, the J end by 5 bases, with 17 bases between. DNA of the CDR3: TGTGCCAGCAGTTTAGGGGGACAAGTAATTATGGAGACCCAGTACTTC. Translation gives CASSLGGQVIMETQYF.

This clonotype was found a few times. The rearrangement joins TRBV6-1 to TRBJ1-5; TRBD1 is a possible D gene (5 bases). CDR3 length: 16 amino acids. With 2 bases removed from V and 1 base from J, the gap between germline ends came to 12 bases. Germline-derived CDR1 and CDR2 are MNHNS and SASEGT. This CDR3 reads CASSELEGRSNQPQHF. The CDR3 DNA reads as TGTGCCAGCAGTGAATTGGAGGGGCGAAGCAATCAGCCCCAGCATTTT.

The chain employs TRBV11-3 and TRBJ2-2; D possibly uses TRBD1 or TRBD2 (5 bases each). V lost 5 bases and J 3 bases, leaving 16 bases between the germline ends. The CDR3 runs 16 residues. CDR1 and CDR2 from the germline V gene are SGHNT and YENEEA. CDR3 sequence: CASSPTGRSYTGELFF. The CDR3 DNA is TGTGCCAGCAGCCCCACGGGGCGGAGTTACACCGGGGAGCTGTTTTTT. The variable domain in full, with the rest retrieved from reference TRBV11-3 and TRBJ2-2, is EAGVVQSPRYKIIEKKQPVAFWCNPISGHNTLYWYLQNLGQGPELLIRYENEEAVDDSQLPKDRFSAERLKGVDSTLKIQPAELGDSAVYLCASSPTGRSYTGELFFGEGSRLTVL.

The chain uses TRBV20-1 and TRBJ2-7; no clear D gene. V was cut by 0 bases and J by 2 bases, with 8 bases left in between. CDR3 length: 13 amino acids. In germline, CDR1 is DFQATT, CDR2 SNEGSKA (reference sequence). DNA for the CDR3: TGCAGTGCTAGAGATTGGGGTACCTACGAGCAGTACTTC. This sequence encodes CSARDWGTYEQYF.

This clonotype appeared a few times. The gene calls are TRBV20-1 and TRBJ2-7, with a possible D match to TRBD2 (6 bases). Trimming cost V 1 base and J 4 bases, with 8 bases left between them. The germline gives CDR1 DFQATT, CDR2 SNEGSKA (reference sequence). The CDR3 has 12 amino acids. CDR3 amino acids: CSARVTRYEQYF. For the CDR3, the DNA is TGCAGTGCTAGAGTGACTAGATACGAGCAGTACTTC.

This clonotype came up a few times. CDR3 loop: CASRTGTRAYNEQFF. CDR3 in DNA: TGCGCCAGCAGAACCGGGACTAGAGCCTACAATGAGCAGTTCTTC. The J gene is TRBJ2-1, the V gene TRBV10-2; TRBD2 aligns across 8 bases. The V gene end was trimmed by 6 bases and the J gene end by 2 bases; junction bases not matched to a gene: 6. Looked up from germline, CDR1 is WSHSY and CDR2 is SAAADI. This CDR3 has 15 amino acids.

CDR3 in DNA: TGTGCCAGCAGTGAGGTACTAGCGGGAGTTCATGAGCAGTTCTTC. This codes for CASSEVLAGVHEQFF. V is TRBV2 and J is TRBJ2-1; 11 bases agree with TRBD2. After removal of 3 bases from V and 8 bases from J, the junction contained 6 bases not matched to a gene. This CDR3 comprises 15 residues. Germline lookup yields CDR1 SNHLY and CDR2 FYNNEI.

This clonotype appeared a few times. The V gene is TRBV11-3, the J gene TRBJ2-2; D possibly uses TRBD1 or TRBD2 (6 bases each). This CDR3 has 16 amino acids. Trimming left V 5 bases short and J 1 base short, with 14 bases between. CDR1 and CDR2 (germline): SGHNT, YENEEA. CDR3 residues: CASSPWGARNTGELFF. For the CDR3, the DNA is TGTGCCAGCAGCCCCTGGGGGGCGCGGAACACCGGGGAGCTGTTTTTT.

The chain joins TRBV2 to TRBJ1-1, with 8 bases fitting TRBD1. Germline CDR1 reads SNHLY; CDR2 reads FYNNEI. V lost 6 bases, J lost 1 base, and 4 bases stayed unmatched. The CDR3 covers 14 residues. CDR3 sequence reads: CASRNTGGNTEAFF. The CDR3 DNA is TGTGCCAGCAGGAACACAGGGGGGAACACTGAAGCTTTCTTT.